This TCR beta chain was observed in a study of cytomegalovirus exposure and HLA in healthy donors. Study results and limitations: According to a later analysis, donors in an Asian-associated ancestry cluster reportedly had fewer N-insertions than the approximately 670-donor mean.

Trimming cost V 8 bases and J 3 bases; bases outside gene matches: 9. The CDR3 is 14 residues long. Per the germline V gene, CDR1 is MNHNS and CDR2 is SASEGT. PCR employed 60 Vbeta and 13 Jbeta primers. Profiled with immunoSEQ multiplex PCR; TCRdb holds only in-frame clones, not every one. The sample yields some 130,000 clones, around 80% seen once. Concerning this clone: Its specificity is unknown.

Donors in the study were healthy people who gave bone marrow. This receptor was obtained from a man aged 30 to 39 in good health and CMV-seronegative. Source material: PBMCs. V is TRBV6-1 and J is TRBJ1-2; 7 nucleotides agree with TRBD1. The CDR3 spells CASVKPQGDYGYTF. CDR3 DNA sequence: TGTGCCAGCGTTAAACCTCAGGGGGACTATGGCTACACCTTC.